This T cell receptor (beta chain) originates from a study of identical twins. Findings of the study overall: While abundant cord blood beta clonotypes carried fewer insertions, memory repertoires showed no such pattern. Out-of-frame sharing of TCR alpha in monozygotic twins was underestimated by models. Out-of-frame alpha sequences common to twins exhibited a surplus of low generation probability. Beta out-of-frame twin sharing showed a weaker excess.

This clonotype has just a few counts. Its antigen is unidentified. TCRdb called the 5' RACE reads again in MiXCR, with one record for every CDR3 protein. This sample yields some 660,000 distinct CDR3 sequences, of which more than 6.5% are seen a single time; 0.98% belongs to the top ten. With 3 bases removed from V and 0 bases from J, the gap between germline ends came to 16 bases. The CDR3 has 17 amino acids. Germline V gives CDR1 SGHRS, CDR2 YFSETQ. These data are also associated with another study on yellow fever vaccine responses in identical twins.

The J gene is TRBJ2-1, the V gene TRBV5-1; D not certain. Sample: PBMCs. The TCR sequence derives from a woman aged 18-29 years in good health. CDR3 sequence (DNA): TGCGCCAGCAGCTCGATACAAGACCCAGTCTCCTACAATGAGCAGTTCTTC. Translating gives CASSSIQDPVSYNEQFF.